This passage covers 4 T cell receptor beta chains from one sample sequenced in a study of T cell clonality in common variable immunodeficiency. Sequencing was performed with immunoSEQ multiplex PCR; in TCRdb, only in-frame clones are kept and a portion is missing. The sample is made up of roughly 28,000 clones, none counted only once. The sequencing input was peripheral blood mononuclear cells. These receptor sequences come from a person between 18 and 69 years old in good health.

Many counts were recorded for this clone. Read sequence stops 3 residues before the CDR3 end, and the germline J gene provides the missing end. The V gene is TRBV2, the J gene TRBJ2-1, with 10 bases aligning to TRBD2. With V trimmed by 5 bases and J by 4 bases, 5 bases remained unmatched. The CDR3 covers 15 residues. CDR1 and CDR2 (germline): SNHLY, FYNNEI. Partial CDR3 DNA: TGTGCCAGCAGTCCTAGCGGGGGTTCATACAATGAG. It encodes CASSPSGGSYNE. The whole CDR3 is CASSPSGGSYNEQFF.

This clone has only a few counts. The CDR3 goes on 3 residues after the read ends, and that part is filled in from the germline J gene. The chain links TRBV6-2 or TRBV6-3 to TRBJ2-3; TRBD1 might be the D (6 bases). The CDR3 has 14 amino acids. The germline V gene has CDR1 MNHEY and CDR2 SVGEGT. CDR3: CASEPGHLQETQYF. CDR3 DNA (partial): TGTGCCAGCGAGCCGGGACACCTACAAGAGACG.

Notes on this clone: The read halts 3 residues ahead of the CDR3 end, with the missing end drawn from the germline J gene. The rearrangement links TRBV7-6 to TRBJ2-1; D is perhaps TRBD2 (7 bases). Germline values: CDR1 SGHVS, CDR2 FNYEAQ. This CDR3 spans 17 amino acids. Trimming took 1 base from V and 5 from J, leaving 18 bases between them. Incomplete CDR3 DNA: TGTGCCAGCAGCTTAGAGGGCCCGGGGGGCCTAGACAATGAG. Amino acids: CASSLEGPGGLDNE. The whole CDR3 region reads CASSLEGPGGLDNEQFF.

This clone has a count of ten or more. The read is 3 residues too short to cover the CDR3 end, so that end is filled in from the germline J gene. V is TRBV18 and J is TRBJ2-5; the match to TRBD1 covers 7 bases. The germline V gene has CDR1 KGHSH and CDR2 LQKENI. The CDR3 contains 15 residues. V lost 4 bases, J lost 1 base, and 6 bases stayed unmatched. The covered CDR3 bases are TGTGCCAGCTCACGCCCCGGGACAGCCCAAGAGACC. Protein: CASSRPGTAQET. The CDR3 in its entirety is CASSRPGTAQETQYF.